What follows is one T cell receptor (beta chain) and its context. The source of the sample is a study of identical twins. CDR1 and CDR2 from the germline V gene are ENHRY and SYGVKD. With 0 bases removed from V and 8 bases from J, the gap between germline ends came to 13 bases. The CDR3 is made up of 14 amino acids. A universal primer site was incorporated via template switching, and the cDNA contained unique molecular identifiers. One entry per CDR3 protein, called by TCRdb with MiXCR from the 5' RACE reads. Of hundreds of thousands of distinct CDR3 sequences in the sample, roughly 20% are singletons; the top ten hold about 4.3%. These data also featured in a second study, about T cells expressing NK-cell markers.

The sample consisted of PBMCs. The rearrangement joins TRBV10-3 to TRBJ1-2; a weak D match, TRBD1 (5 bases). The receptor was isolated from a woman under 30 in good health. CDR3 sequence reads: CAISESMQGLGYTF. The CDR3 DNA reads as TGTGCCATCAGTGAGTCTATGCAGGGATTAGGCTACACCTTC.